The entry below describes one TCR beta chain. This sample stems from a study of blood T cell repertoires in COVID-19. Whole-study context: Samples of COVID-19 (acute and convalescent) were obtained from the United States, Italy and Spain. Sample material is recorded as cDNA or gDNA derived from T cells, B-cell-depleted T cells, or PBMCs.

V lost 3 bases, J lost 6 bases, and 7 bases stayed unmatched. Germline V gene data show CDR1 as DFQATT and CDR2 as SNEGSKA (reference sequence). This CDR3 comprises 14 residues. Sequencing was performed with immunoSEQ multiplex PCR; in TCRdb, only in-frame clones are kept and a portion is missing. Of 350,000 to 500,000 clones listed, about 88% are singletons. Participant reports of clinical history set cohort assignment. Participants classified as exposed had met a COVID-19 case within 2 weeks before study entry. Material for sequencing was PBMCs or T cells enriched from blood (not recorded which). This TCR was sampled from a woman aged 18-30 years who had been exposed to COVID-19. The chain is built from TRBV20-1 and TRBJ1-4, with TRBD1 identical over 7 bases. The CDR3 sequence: CSASKYGTDEKLFF. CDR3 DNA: TGCAGTGCTAGTAAATACGGGACAGATGAAAAACTGTTTTTT.